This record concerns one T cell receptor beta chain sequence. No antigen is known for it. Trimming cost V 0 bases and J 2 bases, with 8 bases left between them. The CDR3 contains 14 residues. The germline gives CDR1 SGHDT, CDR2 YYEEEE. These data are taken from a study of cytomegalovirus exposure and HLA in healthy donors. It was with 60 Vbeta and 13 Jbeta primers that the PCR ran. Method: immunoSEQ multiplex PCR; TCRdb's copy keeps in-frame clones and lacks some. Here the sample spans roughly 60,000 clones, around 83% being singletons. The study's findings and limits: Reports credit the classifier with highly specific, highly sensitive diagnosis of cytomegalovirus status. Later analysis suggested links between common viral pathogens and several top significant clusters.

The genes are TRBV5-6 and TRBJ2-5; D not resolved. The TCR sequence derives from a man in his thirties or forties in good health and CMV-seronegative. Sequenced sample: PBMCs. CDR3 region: CASSLDMFQETQYF. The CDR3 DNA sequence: TGTGCCAGCAGCTTGGATATGTTTCAAGAGACCCAGTACTTC.